This T cell receptor beta chain was sequenced for a study of blood T cell repertoires in COVID-19. Study at large: COVID-19 samples collected from the United States, Italy and Spain covered acute and convalescent phases. Sources were T cells, B-cell-depleted T cells, or PBMCs; the material itself was cDNA or gDNA.

As processed by the authors: Amplification of reference gene primers was used by the study to estimate nucleated cell counts. Assay used: immunoSEQ multiplex PCR; TCRdb lists only in-frame clones, some missing. Clone size and V and J calls were adopted from that table, with D and trimming inferred from the DNA. The data hold roughly 100,000 clones, with about 88% observed a single time. The CDR3 loop spans 17 amino acids. Germline V lookup: CDR1 SGHTA, CDR2 FQGNSA. The ends lost 0 bases at V and 1 base at J; junction bases unmatched: 5. The chain carries TRBV7-2 and TRBJ2-7; 11 bases agree with TRBD2. The sequencing input was peripheral blood. This receptor was obtained from a woman older than 75 with acute or convalescent COVID-19. The CDR3 nucleotides are TGTGCCAGCAGCTTAGCTAGCGGGGGGGCCTCTTCCTACGAGCAGTACTTC. Encoded protein: CASSLASGGASSYEQYF. The variable domain in full, completed from reference TRBV7-2 and TRBJ2-7, reads GAGVSQSPSNKVTEKGKDVELRCDPISGHTALYWYRQSLGQGLEFLIYFQGNSAPDKSGLPSDRFSAERTGGSVSTLTIQRTQQEDSAVYLCASSLASGGASSYEQYFGPGTRLTVT.